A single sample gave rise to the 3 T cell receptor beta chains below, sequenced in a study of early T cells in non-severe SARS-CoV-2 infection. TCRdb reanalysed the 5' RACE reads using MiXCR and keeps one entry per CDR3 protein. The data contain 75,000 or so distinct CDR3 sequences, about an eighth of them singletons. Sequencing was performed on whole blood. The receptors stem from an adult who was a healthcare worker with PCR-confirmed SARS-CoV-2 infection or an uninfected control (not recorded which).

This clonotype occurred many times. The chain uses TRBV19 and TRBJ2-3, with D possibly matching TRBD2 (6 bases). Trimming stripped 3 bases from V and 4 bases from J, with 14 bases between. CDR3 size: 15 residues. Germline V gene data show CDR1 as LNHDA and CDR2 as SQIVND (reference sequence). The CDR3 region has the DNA TGTGCCAGTAGTATGCGGGGTAATGGCCCAGATACGCAGTATTTT. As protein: CASSMRGNGPDTQYF.

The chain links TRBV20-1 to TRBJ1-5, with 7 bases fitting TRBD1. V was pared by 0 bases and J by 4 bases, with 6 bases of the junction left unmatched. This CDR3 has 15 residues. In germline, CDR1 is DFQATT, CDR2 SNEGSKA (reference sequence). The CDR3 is CSARDRVTGNQPQHF. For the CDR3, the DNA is TGCAGTGCTAGAGATCGTGTGACAGGGAATCAGCCCCAGCATTTT.

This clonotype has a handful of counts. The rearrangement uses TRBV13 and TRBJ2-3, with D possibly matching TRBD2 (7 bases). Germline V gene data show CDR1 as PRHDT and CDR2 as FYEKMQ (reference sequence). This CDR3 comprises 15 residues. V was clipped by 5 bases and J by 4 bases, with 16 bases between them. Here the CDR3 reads CASSLSGGRSDTQYF. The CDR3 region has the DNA TGTGCCAGCAGCCTTTCGGGGGGCCGGTCAGATACGCAGTATTTT.